This T cell receptor (beta chain) was observed in a study of regulatory T cells in long-lasting Graves disease. Both iRepertoire HTBI primers and Arm-PCR of CDR3 regions were used to build the TCR beta libraries. Source study methods: Overall, samples carried over 60 TRBV and 13 to 15 TRBJ segments. TCRdb re-analysed the multiplex PCR reads in MiXCR, keeping a single row per CDR3 protein. The authors' filters were not applied to this entry. The data hold fewer than 600,000 distinct CDR3 sequences, with around a fifth observed a single time. Study-wide points: Persistent disease preferred TRBV28, TRBJ1-2 and TRBJ2-5.

This CDR3 region has 15 residues. From germline, CDR1 is SGHDT and CDR2 YYEEEE. V lost 1 base, J lost 4 bases, and 11 bases lay in between. To note about this clonotype: The antigen is undetermined.

The time point here: persistent/refractory GD, antithyroid drugs over 5 years with positive TRAb. Scientists built the TCR library using RNA that was extracted from PBMCs. American Thyroid Association guidelines defined how Graves' disease was diagnosed. The chain links TRBV5-6 to TRBJ1-4; D is unresolved. This TCR came from a female donor with Graves disease. The sequencing here drew on peripheral blood mononuclear cells (PBMCs), taken when the disease was refractory, from a patient treated with antithyroid drugs. The DNA for the CDR3 is TGTGCCAGCAGCTTGTACCGCGACTTTAATGAAAAACTGTTTTTT. Translated, it gives CASSLYRDFNEKLFF.